This passage covers 26 T cell receptor beta chains from one sample sequenced in a study of blood T cell repertoires in COVID-19. The repertoire was sequenced with immunoSEQ multiplex PCR; TCRdb's copy has only in-frame clones and lacks some. The sample contains hundreds of thousands of clones, about 92% of which appear only once. Input material: PBMCs or T cells enriched from blood (not recorded which). These receptors were collected from a man aged 60 to 75 who had recovered from COVID-19.

The chain employs TRBV19 and TRBJ1-3, with D possibly being TRBD1 (5 bases). Trimming removed 7 bases from V and 3 bases from J, with 10 bases in between. The CDR3 extends over 13 amino acids. Per the germline V gene, CDR1 is LNHDA and CDR2 is SQIVND (reference sequence). This CDR3 is CASNGGDGNTIYF. DNA of the CDR3: TGTGCCAGTAATGGAGGGGATGGAAACACCATATATTTT.

The V and J genes are TRBV6-2 or TRBV6-3 and TRBJ2-7, with 8 positions matching TRBD2. V shed 7 bases and J 0 bases; nucleotides not matched to a gene: 11. There are 16 residues in the CDR3. The germline V gene encodes CDR1 MNHEY and CDR2 SVGEGT. In DNA, the CDR3 is TGTGCCAGCAACCCCTCGGGGGGGGTGATCTCCTACGAGCAGTACTTC. Its protein is CASNPSGGVISYEQYF.

This clone was seen only a few times. The sample has other DNA sequences that encode this CDR3 too. The rearrangement links TRBV10-3 to TRBJ1-2, with D unresolved. The germline V gene has CDR1 ENHRY and CDR2 SYGVKD. Trimming pared 2 bases from V and 1 base from J, leaving 5 bases between. The CDR3 length is 13 residues. CDR3 coding DNA: TGTGCCATCAGTGAGCCCCGTAACTATGGCTACACCTTC. It yields the protein CAISEPRNYGYTF.

The chain couples TRBV19 to TRBJ1-2, with D hard to call. This CDR3 contains 14 residues. The ends were cut back, 6 bases at V and 1 base at J, with 12 bases in the middle. Germline assignment: CDR1 LNHDA and CDR2 SQIVND (reference sequence). CDR3: CASRRPGDNYGYTF. DNA of the CDR3: TGTGCCAGTAGGCGCCCCGGGGATAACTATGGCTACACCTTC.

The V gene is TRBV5-4, the J gene TRBJ1-2; 8 bases match TRBD1. From germline, CDR1 is SGHNT and CDR2 YYREEE (reference sequence). The CDR3 contains 13 residues. V lost 4 bases, J lost 6 bases, and 5 bases stayed unmatched. The CDR3 protein is CASSLQGGDGYTF. The CDR3 bases are TGTGCCAGCAGCCTACAGGGGGGGGATGGCTACACCTTC.

CDR3 in amino acids: CASGLVPGLAGGPFADTQYF. The CDR3 DNA reads as TGTGCTAGTGGTTTGGTACCAGGACTAGCGGGGGGGCCTTTTGCAGATACGCAGTATTTT. The rearrangement links TRBV12-5 to TRBJ2-3; 15 nucleotides align to TRBD2. The junction had 11 bases not matched to a gene; V was cut back by 0 bases and J by 4 bases. The CDR3 runs 20 residues. Germline-derived CDR1 and CDR2 are LGHNT and FRNRAP.

This clone was seen just once. The genes are TRBV9 and TRBJ1-1, with D perhaps TRBD1 (5 bases). The CDR3 spans 13 residues. Germline CDR1 SGDLS, CDR2 YYNGEE. Trimming removed 3 bases at V and 6 bases at J, with 12 bases between. The CDR3 DNA follows: TGTGCCAGCAGCGCACTATCGGGGGCTGAAGCTTTCTTT. It specifies CASSALSGAEAFF.

For the CDR3, the DNA is TGCGCCAGCAGCTTGGACGGCGAGTCTAGCTATGGCTACACCTTC. It translates to CASSLDGESSYGYTF. The genes are TRBV5-1 and TRBJ1-2; D not certain. The CDR3 length is 15 residues. CDR1 is SGHRS, CDR2 YFSETQ, per germline. The germline V and J ends were trimmed by 0 bases and 4 bases, with 13 bases remaining between them.

CDR3 sequence (DNA): TGTGCCAGCACCTTTGGCGGCAGGGTAGTGGCCGGGGAGCTGTTTTTT. Translation gives CASTFGGRVVAGELFF. The gene calls are TRBV3-1 (or the pseudogene TRBV3-2) and TRBJ2-2, with D possibly being TRBD1 (5 bases). Germline lookup yields CDR1 LGHDT and CDR2 YNNKEL (reference sequence). Trimming shortened V by 7 bases and J by 6 bases, and 21 bases separated the two germline ends. The CDR3 runs to 16 residues.

This chain uses TRBV7-2 with TRBJ2-3, with TRBD2 identical over 11 bases. The CDR3 extends over 16 amino acids. V lost 5 bases to trimming and J lost 2 bases; unmatched junction nucleotides: 6. Germline V gene data show CDR1 as SGHTA and CDR2 as FQGNSA. CDR3 bases: TGTGCCAGCAGCATCCTAGCGGGGGGCCTCACAGATACGCAGTATTTT. It specifies CASSILAGGLTDTQYF.

This clone was seen more than once but under ten times. In DNA, the CDR3 is TGTGCCAGCAGACAGAACACCGGGGAGCTGTTTTTT. This sequence encodes CASRQNTGELFF. The genes are TRBV7-8 and TRBJ2-2, with unresolved D. The V end lost 6 bases, the J end lost 1 base, and 3 bases lay between the germline ends. CDR3 length: 12 amino acids. Germline V gives CDR1 SGHVS, CDR2 FQNEAQ.

This clone was seen just once. This chain joins TRBV30 and TRBJ2-5, with 8 bases fitting TRBD1. There are 13 residues in the CDR3. V gave up 4 bases and J gave up 5 bases; unmatched junction bases: 6. Germline V CDR1 and CDR2: GTSNPN, SVGIG (reference sequence). CDR3 sequence (DNA): TGTGCCTGGAATCAGGGGGCACGGGAGACCCAGTACTTC. This encodes CAWNQGARETQYF.

This clone appeared a single time. The chain links TRBV4-3 to TRBJ2-7; 14 bases are a match to TRBD2. J lost 0 bases, V lost 3 bases, and 7 bases had no gene match. CDR1 is LGHNA and CDR2 is YSLEER in the germline V gene. The CDR3 covers 18 residues. The CDR3 nucleotides are TGCGCCAGCAGCCAGTCGACTAGCGGGGGGGCCTTCTCCTACGAGCAGTACTTC. This gives the protein CASSQSTSGGAFSYEQYF.

The chain combines TRBV7-2 with TRBJ1-1; the D gene is possibly TRBD1 (6 bases). The CDR3 consists of 14 residues. CDR1 and CDR2 from the germline V gene are SGHTA and FQGNSA. V was clipped by 7 bases and J by 1 base, with 13 bases between them. The CDR3 DNA is TGTGCCAGCACACTGGGGGCGAGGAACACTGAAGCTTTCTTT. Its protein is CASTLGARNTEAFF.

The V call is TRBV11-2, the J call TRBJ2-7; TRBD2 is a possible D gene (5 bases). V was pared by 5 bases and J by 1 base, with 9 bases between. The CDR3 is 13 amino acids. Per the germline V gene, CDR1 is SGHAT and CDR2 is FQNNGV. CDR3 loop: CASSTEDSYEQYF. The CDR3 DNA reads as TGTGCCAGCAGCACGGAGGATTCCTACGAGCAGTACTTC.

The V and J genes are TRBV18 and TRBJ2-5; 7 bases line up with TRBD2. The V gene's germline CDR1 is KGHSH and CDR2 LQKENI. V trimming: 2 bases; J trimming: 4 bases; junction bases outside the gene matches: 7. The CDR3 runs 15 residues. The CDR3 here is CASSPGRELGETQYF. Written as DNA, the CDR3 is TGTGCCAGCTCACCAGGGCGGGAGTTGGGAGAGACCCAGTACTTC.

This sequence joins TRBV3-1 (or the pseudogene TRBV3-2) and TRBJ1-4; 7 positions match TRBD1. The CDR3 is 14 amino acids. V lost 0 bases, J lost 11 bases, and 6 bases stayed unmatched. Germline CDR1 is LGHDT and CDR2 is YNNKEL (reference sequence). The CDR3 bases are TGTGCCAGCAGCCAAGATGTCACCAGGGGGAAACTGTTTTTT. It is translated as CASSQDVTRGKLFF.

J is TRBJ2-7 and V is TRBV7-9, with 9 bases lining up with TRBD1. V shed 5 bases and J 4 bases; nucleotides not matched to a gene: 12. The germline V gene has CDR1 SEHNR and CDR2 FQNEAQ (reference sequence). The CDR3 spans 16 residues. The chain's CDR3 is CASSLVGTGYTYEQYF. The CDR3 nucleotides read TGTGCCAGCAGCCTCGTCGGGACAGGGTATACTTACGAGCAGTACTTC.

In DNA form, the CDR3 reads TGTGCCAGCAGCTTCACAGGCCCAGATACGCAGTATTTT. It codes for CASSFTGPDTQYF. The chain joins TRBV7-3 to TRBJ2-3; TRBD1 might be the D (5 bases). Between the trimmed V and J ends, which lost 3 bases and 4 bases, there was a span of 8 bases. This CDR3 region has 13 residues. Germline V CDR1 and CDR2: SGHTA, FQGTGA.

The V call is TRBV2, the J call TRBJ1-4; possibly TRBD1 for D (5 bases). Per the germline V gene, CDR1 is SNHLY and CDR2 is FYNNEI. The CDR3 runs to 15 residues. V lost 7 bases, J lost 3 bases, and 15 bases lay in between. CDR3 in amino acids: CASTGGRAANEKLFF. The CDR3 DNA reads TGTGCCAGCACCGGGGGTAGGGCGGCTAATGAAAAACTGTTTTTT.

This chain joins TRBV18 and TRBJ1-3; D is possibly TRBD1 (6 bases). Trimming removed 3 bases at V and 0 bases at J, with 15 bases between. This CDR3 contains 17 residues. Looked up from germline, CDR1 is KGHSH and CDR2 is LQKENI. CDR3 DNA sequence: TGTGCCAGCTCACCCCCGGACAGCCGTTTCTCTGGAAACACCATATATTTT. Its protein is CASSPPDSRFSGNTIYF.

This chain joins TRBV5-6 and TRBJ2-7, with 9 bases lining up with TRBD2. This CDR3 spans 16 amino acids. V lost 0 bases and J lost 4; bases outside the gene matches: 8. Germline lookup yields CDR1 SGHDT and CDR2 YYEEEE. CDR3 protein: CASSLGLAAVFYEQYF. CDR3 coding DNA: TGTGCCAGCAGCTTGGGACTAGCGGCAGTTTTTTACGAGCAGTACTTC.

The genes are TRBV18 and TRBJ2-3; 9 nucleotides line up with TRBD2. This CDR3 has 15 residues. With 4 bases clipped from V and 6 bases from J, the junction kept 8 bases outside the gene matches. Germline CDR1 and CDR2: KGHSH and LQKENI. The CDR3 here is CASSRNAGGQDTQYF. In nucleotides, the CDR3 is TGTGCCAGCTCACGAAATGCGGGAGGGCAGGATACGCAGTATTTT. Based on the CDR3 plus reference TRBV18 and TRBJ2-3, the full variable domain is NAGVMQNPRHLVRRRGQEARLRCSPMKGHSHVYWYRQLPEEGLKFMVYLQKENIIDESGMPKERFSAEFPKEGPSILRIQQVVRGDSAAYFCASSRNAGGQDTQYFGPGTRLTVL.

In this sample, this clone turned up a few times. Within the sample, other DNA sequences also encode this same CDR3. The J gene is TRBJ2-2, the V gene TRBV7-3; D perhaps matches TRBD1 (6 bases). The CDR3 totals 13 residues. The V end lost 4 bases, the J end lost 5 bases, and 8 bases lay between the germline ends. Germline V gene lookup returns CDR1 SGHTA and CDR2 FQGTGA. The CDR3 here is CASSSQGTGELFF. The CDR3, as DNA: TGTGCCAGCAGCTCCCAGGGGACCGGGGAGCTGTTTTTT.

The table lists this clone with a count of one. The V call is TRBV6-1, the J call TRBJ2-7; weak D call: TRBD2 (6 bases). This CDR3 contains 15 residues. Germline V lookup: CDR1 MNHNS, CDR2 SASEGT. V lost 3 bases to trimming and J lost 1 base, with 13 bases between them. This CDR3 reads CASSDTGTLSYEQYF. The CDR3 DNA is TGTGCCAGCAGTGATACTGGGACTCTTTCCTACGAGCAGTACTTC.

This clone showed up just a few times. The genes are TRBV19 and TRBJ1-4; 8 bases fit TRBD1. V trimming: 5 bases; J trimming: 3 bases; junction bases outside the gene matches: 8. Germline V gene lookup returns CDR1 LNHDA and CDR2 SQIVND (reference sequence). The CDR3 consists of 16 residues. This chain's CDR3 is CASSGAGGWSNEKLFF. CDR3 nucleotides: TGTGCCAGTAGTGGGGCAGGGGGCTGGTCTAATGAAAAACTGTTTTTT.